A selection of T cell receptor beta chains follows, all from one sample in a study of blood T cell repertoires in COVID-19. Sequencing was performed with immunoSEQ multiplex PCR; in TCRdb, only in-frame clones are kept and a portion is missing. The sample has some 340,000 clones, roughly four fifths seen once. Sequencing was done on a sample of PBMCs or T cells enriched from blood (not recorded which). Every receptor here comes from a woman in her fifties or sixties who had recovered from COVID-19. The CDR3 runs from the conserved cysteine through the conserved F or W. A D gene is named only where the DNA matches it firmly. The listing skips clone size in some rows; elsewhere it reads once, few, many or a size class.

V gene	D gene	clone size	J gene	CDR3 protein	CDR3 DNA
TRBV14	.	once	TRBJ1-2	CASSPITGRQEGHYGYTF	TGTGCCAGCAGCCCGATCACGGGTCGGCAAGAGGGCCACTATGGCTACACCTTC
TRBV4-3	.	.	TRBJ1-3	CASSLTGDSGNTIYF	TGCGCCAGCAGCCTCACAGGCGACTCTGGAAACACCATATATTTT
TRBV25-1	TRBD1	once	TRBJ1-2	CASSKGQPNYGYTF	TGTGCCAGCAGCAAGGGACAGCCAAACTATGGCTACACCTTC
TRBV11-3	TRBD1	.	TRBJ1-4	CASSSRDRGYEKLFF	TGTGCCAGCAGCTCCCGGGACAGGGGTTATGAAAAACTGTTTTTT
TRBV7-2	.	.	TRBJ1-4	CASSLSGNSNEKLFF	TGTGCCAGCAGCTTGTCCGGGAACAGTAATGAAAAACTGTTTTTT
TRBV4-3	TRBD1	.	TRBJ1-2	CASSQDGTGNLGYTF	TGCGCCAGCAGCCAAGACGGGACAGGGAATCTTGGCTACACCTTC
TRBV5-1	.	.	TRBJ2-3	CASSGRTVLNTDTQYF	TGCGCCAGCAGCGGGAGGACGGTATTGAACACAGATACGCAGTATTTT
TRBV5-1	TRBD1	.	TRBJ1-3	CASSFGQGSAGNTIYF	TGCGCCAGCAGCTTCGGACAGGGGAGCGCTGGAAACACCATATATTTT
TRBV4-1	.	.	TRBJ2-1	CASSQDRGLANNEQFF	TGCGCCAGCAGCCAAGATCGGGGTCTAGCGAACAATGAGCAGTTCTTC
TRBV15	TRBD2	.	TRBJ2-1	CATSRDGPSSGSHRGYEQFF	TGTGCCACCAGCAGAGATGGCCCTTCTAGCGGGAGCCATCGGGGCTATGAGCAGTTCTTC
TRBV19	.	.	TRBJ1-1	CASSEGGMNTEAFF	TGTGCCAGTAGTGAAGGGGGAATGAACACTGAAGCTTTCTTT
TRBV9	.	once	TRBJ1-3	CASSVQANWGPGNTIYF	TGTGCCAGCAGCGTCCAGGCCAACTGGGGGCCTGGAAACACCATATATTTT
TRBV19	TRBD1	.	TRBJ1-6	CASSPAGGSSPLHF	TGTGCCAGTAGTCCCGCAGGGGGAAGTTCACCCCTCCACTTT
TRBV3-1/TRBV3-2	TRBD1	.	TRBJ2-1	CASGGTGGGEQFF	TGTGCCAGCGGGGGGACAGGCGGCGGTGAGCAGTTCTTC
TRBV3-1/TRBV3-2	.	once	TRBJ1-2	CASSQAGYGYTF	TGTGCCAGCAGCCAAGCCGGGTACGGCTACACCTTC
TRBV7-2	.	.	TRBJ1-3	CASSLESSGNTIYF	TGTGCCAGCAGCTTAGAGAGCTCTGGAAACACCATATATTTT
TRBV27	TRBD1	.	TRBJ2-7	CASSGTGGSYEQYF	TGTGCCAGCAGCGGGACAGGGGGCTCCTACGAGCAGTACTTC
TRBV12-3/TRBV12-4	.	.	TRBJ1-3	CASKQFSGNTIYF	TGTGCCAGCAAACAGTTCTCTGGAAACACCATATATTTT
TRBV6-5	TRBD1	.	TRBJ1-4	CASTKDRGSEKLFF	TGTGCCAGCACTAAAGACAGGGGTAGTGAAAAACTGTTTTTT
TRBV30	.	.	TRBJ1-6	CAWSQAAQPLHF	TGTGCCTGGAGCCAAGCCGCCCAACCCCTCCACTTT
TRBV7-2	TRBD1	.	TRBJ1-6	CASSLRPGQGSSYNSPLHF	TGTGCCAGCAGCTTACGTCCGGGACAGGGGAGCTCCTATAATTCACCCCTCCACTTT
TRBV7-2	TRBD1	.	TRBJ2-7	CASSLGVSGTGSYEQYF	TGTGCCAGCAGCTTAGGTGTCTCTGGGACAGGGAGCTACGAGCAGTACTTC
TRBV7-9	.	.	TRBJ2-1	CASSLVAGEQFF	TGTGCCAGCAGCTTAGTTGCAGGTGAGCAGTTCTTC
TRBV27	TRBD1	few	TRBJ1-2	CASSLGTGYYGYTF	TGTGCCAGCAGTTTAGGGACAGGGTACTATGGCTACACCTTC
TRBV5-4	.	.	TRBJ2-7	CASSSGLTPREQYF	TGTGCCAGCAGCTCGGGACTGACTCCTAGGGAGCAGTACTTC
TRBV30	.	once	TRBJ1-6	CAWRSSYNSPLHF	TGTGCCTGGAGGAGCTCCTATAATTCACCCCTCCACTTT
TRBV7-3	TRBD2	.	TRBJ2-7	CASSLAGGSYEQYF	TGTGCCAGCAGCTTAGCGGGAGGATCCTACGAGCAGTACTTC
TRBV28	.	.	TRBJ1-1	CASSLFSWAPNTEAFF	TGTGCCAGCAGTTTATTCTCTTGGGCCCCGAACACTGAAGCTTTCTTT
TRBV18	TRBD1	.	TRBJ1-5	CASSPSRGTQPQHF	TGTGCCAGCTCACCATCCAGGGGGACTCAGCCCCAGCATTTT
TRBV11-2	TRBD1	.	TRBJ2-1	CASSQIRRDRGHHEQFF	TGTGCCAGCAGCCAAATCAGGCGGGACAGGGGGCACCATGAGCAGTTCTTC
TRBV7-3	TRBD1	few	TRBJ1-1	CASSLTLGQGGNTEAFF	TGTGCCAGCAGCTTAACTCTCGGACAGGGCGGGAACACTGAAGCTTTCTTT
TRBV9	.	.	TRBJ2-7	CASSRDTYEQYF	TGTGCCAGCAGCCGAGACACGTACGAGCAGTACTTC
TRBV7-2	TRBD1	.	TRBJ1-4	CASSLPGQGALEKLFF	TGTGCCAGCAGCCTGCCGGGACAGGGAGCGTTAGAAAAACTGTTTTTT
TRBV4-3	.	.	TRBJ1-2	CASSQDEGVRNYGYTF	TGCGCCAGCAGCCAAGATGAAGGGGTTCGGAACTATGGCTACACCTTC
TRBV2	TRBD1	few	TRBJ1-5	CASRGQVGLGQPQHF	TGTGCCAGCAGGGGACAGGTCGGGCTAGGTCAGCCCCAGCATTTT
TRBV12-2	.	few	TRBJ2-3	CASRLLVGSGGATDTQYF	TGTGCAAGTCGCTTACTTGTTGGGAGCGGGGGGGCGACAGATACGCAGTATTTT
TRBV13	TRBD2	.	TRBJ2-5	CASRLREARETQYF	TGTGCCAGCAGGTTGCGGGAGGCTCGGGAGACCCAGTACTTC
TRBV13	TRBD1	.	TRBJ1-2	CASSPPGQGSGYTF	TGTGCCAGCAGCCCACCGGGACAGGGGAGTGGCTACACCTTC
TRBV11-3	TRBD1	.	TRBJ2-3	CASSLVGTGKTDTQYF	TGTGCCAGCAGCTTAGTTGGGACAGGGAAAACAGATACGCAGTATTTT
TRBV7-2	.	few	TRBJ1-2	CASSLVFLGGYTF	TGTGCCAGCAGCTTAGTGTTCCTCGGGGGCTACACCTTC
TRBV6-5	TRBD2	.	TRBJ2-5	CASSRGLANQETQYF	TGTGCCAGCTCTCGGGGACTAGCTAACCAAGAGACCCAGTACTTC
TRBV7-8	.	few	TRBJ2-4	CASSFAGRAKNIQYF	TGTGCCAGCAGCTTTGCGGGTCGAGCCAAAAACATTCAGTACTTC
TRBV7-2	TRBD1	.	TRBJ1-2	CASSPGTANYGYTF	TGTGCCAGCAGTCCCGGGACAGCCAACTATGGCTACACCTTC
TRBV19	.	.	TRBJ2-3	CASTPPGAGTDTQYF	TGTGCCAGTACCCCCCCTGGGGCGGGGACAGATACGCAGTATTTT
TRBV21-1	.	.	TRBJ1-6	CASSPVRDRSSPLHF	TGTGCCAGCAGCCCCGTCCGGGACAGAAGTTCACCCCTCCACTTT
TRBV3-1/TRBV3-2	TRBD1	.	TRBJ1-2	CASSETGDRQGYTF	TGTGCCAGCAGCGAGACCGGGGACAGGCAAGGCTACACCTTC
TRBV10-3	.	few	TRBJ1-3	CAGGEGDSYSGNTIYF	TGTGCCGGCGGGGAGGGAGACTCCTACTCTGGAAACACCATATATTTT
TRBV4-1	TRBD1	.	TRBJ2-1	CASRVTGGRGEQFF	TGCGCCAGCAGGGTGACAGGGGGGCGAGGTGAGCAGTTCTTC
TRBV5-6	TRBD1	.	TRBJ1-2	CASSLPGQTLYDGYTF	TGTGCCAGCAGCTTACCGGGACAGACGCTCTATGACGGCTACACCTTC
TRBV4-3	TRBD1	.	TRBJ1-2	CASSRDRVGGYTF	TGCGCCAGCAGCCGAGACAGGGTGGGTGGCTACACCTTC
TRBV28	TRBD1	.	TRBJ1-1	CASSGAPGTVDTEAFF	TGTGCCAGCAGCGGAGCCCCCGGGACAGTGGACACTGAAGCTTTCTTT
TRBV7-9	.	.	TRBJ1-1	CASSLNRVMNTEAFF	TGTGCCAGCAGCTTGAACAGGGTTATGAACACTGAAGCTTTCTTT
TRBV6-2/TRBV6-3	TRBD1	few	TRBJ1-5	CASSQTPGGGQPQHF	TGTGCCAGCAGCCAGACCCCAGGGGGTGGGCAGCCCCAGCATTTT
TRBV19	TRBD1	many	TRBJ1-2	CASSIDGQGANGYTF	TGTGCCAGTAGTATAGATGGACAGGGGGCGAATGGCTACACCTTC
TRBV14	TRBD1	.	TRBJ1-6	CASSQETGVNNSPLHF	TGTGCCAGCAGCCAGGAGACAGGGGTAAATAATTCACCCCTCCACTTT
TRBV5-1	TRBD2	.	TRBJ2-1	CASSLVSSGNEQFF	TGCGCCAGCAGCTTGGTGTCTAGCGGCAATGAGCAGTTCTTC
TRBV6-2/TRBV6-3	.	.	TRBJ1-1	CASSSKMGRNTEAFF	TGTGCCAGCAGCTCCAAGATGGGGAGGAACACTGAAGCTTTCTTT
TRBV15	.	.	TRBJ2-4	CATSRDLSTASLTLAKNIQYF	TGTGCCACCAGCAGAGATCTGAGTACAGCAAGCCTAACTCTAGCCAAAAACATTCAGTACTTC